These T cell receptor beta chains were read from a single sample in a study of identical twins. TCRdb re-called the 5' RACE reads with MiXCR, one entry per CDR3 protein. The repertoire holds a few hundred thousand distinct CDR3 sequences, with 6.5% to 8% as singletons. This sample was also put to use in a study of T cells expressing NK-cell markers.

Material for sequencing was CD8+ T cells sorted from blood. The receptors shown here come from a woman under 30 in good health. Each CDR3 is given with its conserved first and last residue. D genes are given only for firm matches. Rows give clone size only sometimes, using once, few, many, or a class for an expanded clone.

clone size,D gene,J gene,V gene,CDR3 DNA,CDR3 protein
-,-,TRBJ2-7,TRBV4-3,TGCGCCAGCAGCCAGGAGGACGGCTACGAGCAGTACTTC,CASSQEDGYEQYF
few,TRBD2,TRBJ2-3,TRBV9,TGTGCCAGCACCCCCGGAGGGGAGGGTACGCAGTATTTT,CASTPGGEGTQYF
-,-,TRBJ2-1,TRBV14,TGTGCCAGCAGCCAATTTCAGGGGGGAGGCAATGAGCAGTTCTTC,CASSQFQGGGNEQFF
few,TRBD2,TRBJ2-2,TRBV5-5,TGTGCCAGCAGCTTGGGACTAGCTAAAATCTCGGGGGAGCTGTTTTTT,CASSLGLAKISGELFF
once,-,TRBJ2-7,TRBV29-1,TGCAGCGTTTGGAGGGGATCCGAGCAGTACTTC,CSVWRGSEQYF
few,TRBD1,TRBJ2-1,TRBV20-1,TGCAGTGCTAGGATACATCAGGGGGCGAGGGGCAATGAGCAGTTCTTC,CSARIHQGARGNEQFF
-,-,TRBJ2-1,TRBV7-9,TGTGCCAGCAGCTTAGAGCCGACTTGGGATGAGCAGTTCTTC,CASSLEPTWDEQFF
few,-,TRBJ1-1,TRBV5-1,TGCGCCAGCAGCTTGGCGGCAGGCGGGGACACTGAAGCTTTCTTT,CASSLAAGGDTEAFF
few,-,TRBJ2-7,TRBV6-5,TGTGCCAGCAGTTATGGCAGGCAGACCCAACAAGGCTACGAGCAGTACTTC,CASSYGRQTQQGYEQYF
-,TRBD2,TRBJ2-2,TRBV10-3,TGTGCCATCAGGGGGGGACTAGCGGGAGAGTACACCGGGGAGCTGTTTTTT,CAIRGGLAGEYTGELFF
-,-,TRBJ2-5,TRBV12-5,TGTGCTAGTGGTTTGAGGGCCCTTCGGGAGACCCAGTACTTC,CASGLRALRETQYF
few,-,TRBJ2-1,TRBV20-1,TGCAGTGCTAGAGATCGTGATAGCGGAGCCTACAATGAGCAGTTCTTC,CSARDRDSGAYNEQFF
many,TRBD2,TRBJ2-2,TRBV11-2,TGTGCCAGCAGCTCCTGGACTAGCGGAGACGCGAACACCGGGGAGCTGTTTTTT,CASSSWTSGDANTGELFF
few,TRBD1,TRBJ1-4,TRBV20-1,TGCAGTGCTGGAACAGGGGGCGTTGAAAAACTGTTTTTT,CSAGTGGVEKLFF
-,-,TRBJ1-5,TRBV5-6,TGTGCCAGCAGCTGGGGAACGGGTGCAAATCAGCCCCAGCATTTT,CASSWGTGANQPQHF
many,-,TRBJ2-1,TRBV27,TGTGCCAGCAGAACAGGGTATGAGCAGTTCTTC,CASRTGYEQFF
-,-,TRBJ2-4,TRBV27,TGTGCCAGCAGTTTTACGGGAGCAGGCATTCAGCACTTC,CASSFTGAGIQHF
few,-,TRBJ2-7,TRBV13,TGTGCCAGCAGCTGGGGACAAAGCTCCTACGAGCAGTACTTC,CASSWGQSSYEQYF